The clone carrying this T cell receptor (beta chain) was seen a handful of times. The CDR3 has 15 amino acids. In germline, CDR1 is DFQATT, CDR2 SNEGSKA (reference sequence). Trimming cost V 1 base and J 4 bases, with 13 bases left between them. The data were taken from a study of T cells after yellow fever vaccination. MiXCR was run by TCRdb on the 5' RACE reads, yielding one entry per CDR3 protein. The data contain 300,000 or so distinct CDR3 sequences, approximately 12% of them singletons. This chain connects TRBV20-1 to TRBJ2-2, with unresolved D. The TCR comes from a man aged 25 to 45 who received the YFV17D yellow fever vaccine. This material consisted of CD4+ T cells sorted from PBMCs, taken 45 days after the yellow fever booster vaccination. CDR3 residues: CSARAVGRSTGELFF. The CDR3 region has the DNA TGCAGTGCTAGAGCCGTCGGACGGTCCACCGGGGAGCTGTTTTTT.